The 2 T cell receptor beta chains listed next were all sequenced from one sample in a study of cytomegalovirus exposure and HLA in healthy donors. PCR amplification relied on 60 Vbeta primers (plus 13 Jbeta primers). The assay was immunoSEQ multiplex PCR, and TCRdb's table has in-frame clones only and misses some. This repertoire shows around 220,000 clones, 75% found once; its top ten account for 1.8%. Material for sequencing was PBMCs. The receptors derive from a woman aged 25-40 years in good health and CMV-seronegative.

The chain uses TRBV7-6 and TRBJ2-1; tentatively, D is TRBD2 (7 bases). Germline CDR1 is SGHVS and CDR2 is FNYEAQ. This CDR3 spans 16 amino acids. V was shortened by 1 base and J by 2 bases, with 12 bases between the two germline ends. As DNA, the CDR3 is TGTGCCAGCAGCTTAGGTCGGGGGGCCCCCTACAATGAGCAGTTCTTC. Translating it yields CASSLGRGAPYNEQFF.

This clone was picked up one time. The chain couples TRBV5-6 to TRBJ2-3, with 11 positions matching TRBD2. With V trimmed by 4 bases and J by 3 bases, 7 bases remained unmatched. CDR3 length: 16 amino acids. Per germline, CDR1 SGHDT and CDR2 YYEEEE. This chain's CDR3 is CASSPTLAGGTDTQYF. The CDR3 nucleotides read TGTGCCAGCAGCCCGACCCTAGCGGGGGGTACAGATACGCAGTATTTT.